Listed here is a single TCR beta chain. Trimming took 7 bases from V and 5 from J; bases not matched to a gene: 12. Per the germline V gene, CDR1 is MDHEN and CDR2 is SYDVKM. This CDR3 spans 15 amino acids. This sample is part of a study of regulatory T cells in long-lasting Graves disease. The sample's time point: newly diagnosed GD, antithyroid drugs for less than 3 months. There was RNA extracted from PBMCs, and the TCR library was made from it. According to the study, TCR beta libraries were built with iRepertoire HTBI primers and CDR3-region Arm-PCR. TCRdb re-called the multiplex PCR reads through MiXCR, storing one row per CDR3 protein. The sample consists of over 500,000 distinct CDR3 sequences, roughly 16% of them appearing once. These data are also associated with another study on T cells in Graves' hyperthyroidism and ophthalmopathy.

The starting material was peripheral blood mononuclear cells (PBMCs), obtained at new diagnosis, from a patient treated with antithyroid drugs. The gene calls are TRBV28 and TRBJ2-5; 8 bases fit TRBD1. The sequence derives from a woman aged 25 to 39 with Graves disease. CDR3 nucleotide sequence: TGTGCCAGCAACCCGACAGGGGTAATACTCGAGACCCAGTACTTC. Translated, it gives CASNPTGVILETQYF.